The 10 T cell receptor beta chains in this list originate from one sample, sequenced in a study of shared clonotypes between healthy human individuals. The method was immunoSEQ multiplex PCR; TCRdb's version includes in-frame clones alone and lacks a portion of them. The table lists around 2.1 million clones, around 93% of them singletons. As defined, naive CD8 cells were CD45RO-negative and positively selected for CCR7, with terminally differentiated effector memory CD45RA+ cells excluded. Sequencing input: naive CD8+ T cells from PBMCs. Receptor source: a man aged 18 to 30 in good health. Some clones in this sample may be carry-over from other donors' samples.

This chain connects TRBV4-3 to TRBJ2-2; D may match TRBD1 or TRBD2 (5 bases each). V lost 0 bases to trimming and J lost 3 bases, with 11 bases between them. CDR1 and CDR2 (germline): LGHNA, YSLEER. The CDR3 runs to 16 residues. The CDR3 loop reads CASSQDLRDHTGELFF. DNA for the CDR3: TGCGCCAGCAGCCAAGATCTCAGGGACCACACCGGGGAGCTGTTTTTT.

The chain couples TRBV9 to TRBJ2-5; 7 bases agree with TRBD1. CDR3 size: 15 residues. Looked up from germline, CDR1 is SGDLS and CDR2 is YYNGEE. After removal of 3 bases from V and 2 bases from J, the junction contained 7 bases not matched to a gene. In DNA form, the CDR3 reads TGTGCCAGCAGCGAGGGCCAGGACAGGCAAGAGACCCAGTACTTC. This translates into CASSEGQDRQETQYF. Supplemented by reference TRBV9 and TRBJ2-5, the full variable domain reads DSGVTQTPKHLITATGQRVTLRCSPRSGDLSVYWYQQSLDQGLQFLIQYYNGEERAKGNILERFSAQQFPDLHSELNLSSLELGDSALYFCASSEGQDRQETQYFGPGTRLLVL.

The chain has TRBV9 and TRBJ1-1; D might be TRBD1 (5 bases). The CDR3 is 15 residues long. Germline CDR1 and CDR2: SGDLS and YYNGEE. The ends were cut back, 4 bases at V and 3 bases at J, with 16 bases in the middle. The CDR3: CASSLGDLGDTEAFF. The CDR3 nucleotides are TGTGCCAGCAGCCTGGGGGATTTAGGGGACACTGAAGCTTTCTTT. Combining the CDR3 with reference TRBV9 and TRBJ1-1 gives the whole variable domain DSGVTQTPKHLITATGQRVTLRCSPRSGDLSVYWYQQSLDQGLQFLIQYYNGEERAKGNILERFSAQQFPDLHSELNLSSLELGDSALYFCASSLGDLGDTEAFFGQGTRLTVV.

The chain joins TRBV10-2 to TRBJ2-5, with TRBD2 identical over 10 bases. Germline CDR1 WSHSY, CDR2 SAAADI. V gave up 6 bases and J gave up 11 bases; unmatched junction bases: 21. This CDR3 is built from 17 residues. CDR3: CASRSQTALAGEASQYF. The DNA for the CDR3 is TGCGCCAGCAGGTCCCAGACAGCCCTAGCGGGAGAGGCTTCTCAGTACTTC.

The chain carries TRBV28 and TRBJ2-2; D is unclear. The CDR3 contains 11 residues. V dropped 10 bases and J dropped 7 bases, with 10 bases sitting between them. The germline V gene has CDR1 MDHEN and CDR2 SYDVKM. CDR3 region: CATRLGGELFF. DNA of the CDR3: TGTGCCACCCGGCTGGGCGGGGAGCTGTTTTTT.

The rearrangement joins TRBV7-9 to TRBJ2-4; 7 nucleotides line up with TRBD1. V lost 5 bases to trimming and J lost 8 bases; unmatched junction nucleotides: 15. The CDR3 is 16 amino acids. The germline V gene has CDR1 SEHNR and CDR2 FQNEAQ (reference sequence). The CDR3 nucleotides are TGTGCCAGCAGCAGGGCTGGACAGGTCCTCAGGGACATTCAGTACTTC. Translating it yields CASSRAGQVLRDIQYF.

This chain joins TRBV9 and TRBJ2-7; maybe TRBD1 (5 bases). CDR3 size: 14 residues. Germline CDR1 and CDR2: SGDLS and YYNGEE. Trimming left V 7 bases short and J 6 bases short, with 20 bases between. CDR3 region: CASAWTESQGEQYF. The CDR3, as DNA: TGTGCCAGCGCTTGGACGGAATCTCAGGGCGAGCAGTACTTC.

Note on this clone: This same CDR3 is encoded by further DNA sequences in the sample. The chain carries TRBV9 and TRBJ2-7, with D possibly matching TRBD1 (5 bases). There are 14 residues in the CDR3. V lost 0 bases, J lost 2 bases, and 9 bases lay in between. Germline V gene sequence: CDR1 SGDLS, CDR2 YYNGEE. CDR3 region: CASSVGAGPYEQYF. CDR3 coding DNA: TGTGCCAGCAGCGTAGGAGCAGGGCCCTACGAGCAGTACTTC.

The chain joins TRBV5-4 to TRBJ1-1; possibly TRBD1 for D (5 bases). The CDR3 is 14 amino acids. The ends were cut back, 2 bases at V and 4 bases at J, with 12 bases in the middle. Germline values: CDR1 SGHNT, CDR2 YYREEE (reference sequence). CDR3 bases: TGTGCCAGCAGCTTTAGGGGCAGCGGCACTGAAGCTTTCTTT. This codes for CASSFRGSGTEAFF.

The chain couples TRBV14 to TRBJ2-2; TRBD1 might be the D (5 bases). From germline, CDR1 is SGHDN and CDR2 FVKESK. The CDR3 has 15 amino acids. V lost 1 base to trimming and J lost 5 bases, with 11 bases between them. The CDR3 reads CASSQAWGATGELFF. Here the CDR3 DNA reads TGTGCCAGCAGCCAAGCCTGGGGCGCGACCGGGGAGCTGTTTTTT.